A selection of T cell receptor beta chains follows, all from one sample in a study of blood T cell repertoires in COVID-19. Sequencing was performed with immunoSEQ multiplex PCR; in TCRdb, only in-frame clones are kept and a portion is missing. The table has roughly 140,000 clones, 70% to 90% seen once. The sequenced sample was peripheral blood. These receptors originate from a man between 70 and 80 years old with acute or convalescent COVID-19. Both conserved end residues are part of each CDR3. A D gene is named only where the DNA matches it firmly. Clone size is shown for a subset of rows, as once, few, many or a class of expanded clone.

CDR3aa | CDR3nt | d_gene | v_gene | abundance | j_gene
CASSQGSGRITGELFF | TGTGCCAGCAGCCAAGGGAGCGGGAGGATCACCGGGGAGCTGTTTTTT | TRBD2 | TRBV14 | once | TRBJ2-2
CASSSVNTEAFF | TGTGCCAGCAGTTCGGTGAACACTGAAGCTTTCTTT | . | TRBV28 | . | TRBJ1-1
CASSLMTGGVPEAFF | TGTGCCAGCAGTTTAATGACAGGGGGGGTGCCTGAAGCTTTCTTT | TRBD1 | TRBV27 | . | TRBJ1-1
CASSFSGSTDTQYF | TGTGCCAGCAGCTTCAGCGGTAGCACAGATACGCAGTATTTT | . | TRBV7-2 | . | TRBJ2-3
CASSFGLAGGRSNTGELFF | TGTGCCAGCAGTTTCGGACTAGCGGGAGGACGGTCGAACACCGGGGAGCTGTTTTTT | TRBD2 | TRBV5-4 | . | TRBJ2-2
CASSKDRGSYEQYF | TGTGCCAGCAGCAAGGACAGGGGCTCCTACGAGCAGTACTTC | TRBD1 | TRBV11-2 | . | TRBJ2-7
CASSGSSYNEQFF | TGTGCCAGTAGCGGGAGCTCCTACAATGAGCAGTTCTTC | . | TRBV19 | . | TRBJ2-1
CSASYGGRGHEQYF | TGCAGTGCTAGTTACGGCGGAAGGGGCCACGAGCAGTACTTC | . | TRBV20-1 | . | TRBJ2-7
CASSLNEPTGVAFF | TGTGCCAGCAGCCTCAATGAACCGACAGGGGTAGCTTTCTTT | TRBD1 | TRBV6-5 | . | TRBJ1-1
CASSSSDWGSYNSPLHF | TGCGCCAGCAGCTCCTCGGACTGGGGCTCCTATAATTCACCCCTCCACTTT | . | TRBV5-1 | once | TRBJ1-6
CASGVTSGNPGTQYF | TGTGCCTCCGGGGTGACTAGCGGTAATCCGGGTACGCAGTATTTT | TRBD2 | TRBV14 | . | TRBJ2-3
CASSLIASGGPYNEQFF | TGTGCCAGCAGCTTAATTGCTAGCGGGGGACCATACAATGAGCAGTTCTTC | TRBD2 | TRBV11-2 | . | TRBJ2-1
CASSLQGPFNEQFF | TGTGCCAGCAGCCTACAGGGGCCCTTCAATGAGCAGTTCTTC | TRBD1 | TRBV27 | . | TRBJ2-1
CASSYEARNEQFF | TGTGCCAGCAGTTACGAAGCTAGGAATGAGCAGTTCTTC | . | TRBV6-2/TRBV6-3 | . | TRBJ2-1
CASSLGTSGRETQYF | TGCGCCAGCAGCCTTGGGACTAGCGGGCGGGAGACCCAGTACTTC | TRBD2 | TRBV5-1 | once | TRBJ2-5
CASSIGTRGLAGGSYYNEQFF | TGTGCCAGTAGTATAGGTACCCGGGGACTAGCGGGAGGGTCCTACTACAATGAGCAGTTCTTC | TRBD2 | TRBV19 | . | TRBJ2-1
CASSPRTGGREQYF | TGTGCCAGCAGCCCCCGGACAGGGGGTCGGGAGCAGTACTTC | TRBD1 | TRBV5-4 | . | TRBJ2-7
CASSGTSGNVRDEQFF | TGTGCCAGCAGCGGGACTAGCGGGAACGTGAGGGATGAGCAGTTCTTC | TRBD2 | TRBV7-9 | . | TRBJ2-1
CASSWDGGNSYEQYF | TGTGCCAGCAGCTGGGACGGCGGGAACTCCTACGAGCAGTACTTC | . | TRBV5-5 | . | TRBJ2-7
CASSLAPTSYNEQFF | TGTGCCAGCAGCTTAGCCCCAACTTCCTACAATGAGCAGTTCTTC | . | TRBV11-2 | . | TRBJ2-1
CATSRGTGRSEQYF | TGTGCCACCAGCAGGGGGACAGGGAGGAGCGAGCAGTACTTC | TRBD1 | TRBV15 | . | TRBJ2-7
CASSMGQGQFF | TGTGCCAGCAGTATGGGACAAGGGCAGTTCTTC | . | TRBV6-2/TRBV6-3 | . | TRBJ2-1
CASSFATGLPNTEAFF | TGTGCCAGCAGTTTTGCTACGGGACTCCCCAACACTGAAGCTTTCTTT | . | TRBV7-3 | . | TRBJ1-1
CSAPSGAWNEQFF | TGCAGCGCCCCTAGCGGAGCGTGGAATGAGCAGTTCTTC | TRBD2 | TRBV29-1 | . | TRBJ2-1
CASSYFRDQPQHF | TGTGCCAGCAGTTACTTCAGGGATCAGCCCCAGCATTTT | . | TRBV6-5 | . | TRBJ1-5
CASSKEGVLAAQETQYF | TGTGCCAGCAGCAAAGAAGGGGTACTAGCGGCCCAAGAGACCCAGTACTTC | . | TRBV21-1 | . | TRBJ2-5
CASSLSYRMNTEAFF | TGTGCCAGCAGTTTATCGTACAGGATGAACACTGAAGCTTTCTTT | . | TRBV27 | once | TRBJ1-1
CASSKSDRLRTDTQYF | TGTGCCAGCAGCAAATCTGACAGGCTCCGCACAGATACGCAGTATTTT | . | TRBV28 | . | TRBJ2-3
CASSRPGGNEQYF | TGTGCCAGCTCGAGGCCGGGGGGCAACGAGCAGTACTTC | . | TRBV18 | . | TRBJ2-7
CASSPTSGGTDTQYF | TGTGCCAGCTCACCGACTAGCGGGGGCACAGATACGCAGTATTTT | TRBD2 | TRBV18 | . | TRBJ2-3
CASSLNGGHLAKNIQYF | TGTGCCAGCAGTTTAAACGGCGGCCACCTAGCCAAAAACATTCAGTACTTC | . | TRBV28 | . | TRBJ2-4
CASRGRDAAPYEQYF | TGTGCCAGCAGGGGGAGGGACGCTGCCCCCTACGAGCAGTACTTC | TRBD2 | TRBV6-5 | . | TRBJ2-7
CASSMGIIGETQYF | TGTGCCAGTAGTATGGGCATCATCGGCGAGACCCAGTACTTC | . | TRBV19 | few | TRBJ2-5
CAISESPGGREKLFF | TGTGCCATCAGTGAGTCCCCAGGGGGCCGGGAAAAACTGTTTTTT | TRBD1 | TRBV10-3 | once | TRBJ1-4
CASSLAILAGGSSSYNEQFF | TGCGCCAGCAGCTTGGCCATTCTAGCGGGAGGTTCTAGCTCCTACAATGAGCAGTTCTTC | TRBD2 | TRBV5-1 | . | TRBJ2-1
CAITPGQANTGELFF | TGTGCCATCACTCCGGGACAGGCGAACACCGGGGAGCTGTTTTTT | TRBD1 | TRBV10-3 | . | TRBJ2-2
CASSFHRGGGSYNEQFF | TGTGCCAGCAGTTTTCACAGGGGAGGAGGGTCCTACAATGAGCAGTTCTTC | . | TRBV27 | . | TRBJ2-1
CASSVRPVETQYF | TGTGCCAGCAGCGTACGTCCGGTGGAGACCCAGTACTTC | . | TRBV9 | . | TRBJ2-5
CASSQDRLAGAADTQYF | TGTGCCAGCAGCCAAGATCGGCTAGCGGGAGCCGCAGATACGCAGTATTTT | TRBD2 | TRBV3-1/TRBV3-2 | few | TRBJ2-3
CASSLATSGKKSEQFF | TGTGCCAGCAGCTTAGCAACTAGCGGGAAGAAGAGTGAGCAGTTCTTC | TRBD2 | TRBV7-9 | . | TRBJ2-1
CATGRGQGIYEQYF | TGTGCCACAGGAAGGGGACAGGGTATTTACGAGCAGTACTTC | TRBD1 | TRBV6-5 | . | TRBJ2-7
CASQRGQGWEQYF | TGTGCCAGTCAAAGGGGACAGGGGTGGGAGCAGTACTTC | TRBD1 | TRBV6-5 | few | TRBJ2-7
CASSIGGYNEQFF | TGTGCCAGTAGTATAGGCGGTTACAATGAGCAGTTCTTC | . | TRBV19 | once | TRBJ2-1
CASSLDGGTGSEQYF | TGTGCCAGCAGCTTAGACGGCGGGACAGGCAGCGAGCAGTACTTC | TRBD1 | TRBV7-9 | few | TRBJ2-7
CASSPAGGPYNEQFF | TGTGCCAGCAGCCCAGCGGGAGGGCCTTACAATGAGCAGTTCTTC | TRBD2 | TRBV9 | once | TRBJ2-1
CASSFSGQGEGTQYF | TGTGCCAGCAGCTTCTCCGGACAGGGGGAGGGTACGCAGTATTTT | TRBD1 | TRBV5-4 | . | TRBJ2-3
CATGTGGGWYNSPLHF | TGTGCCACAGGGACAGGAGGGGGTTGGTATAATTCACCCCTCCACTTT | TRBD1 | TRBV6-6 | . | TRBJ1-6